The 12 T cell receptor beta chains in this list originate from one sample, sequenced in a study of glioma-infiltrating T cells. Amplification of TCR alpha and beta CDR3 regions from RNA used iRepertoire nested multiplex PCR. TCRdb itself ran the multiplex PCR reads through MiXCR, one entry per CDR3 protein. Among fewer than 500,000 distinct CDR3 sequences listed, about two fifths were seen once. The sequenced sample consisted of glioma tissue, nonneoplastic brain tissue, or PBMCs (not recorded which). These receptors were taken from a human donor with low-grade glioma or glioblastoma, undergoing nonglioma brain surgery, or in good health (not recorded which).

With respect to this clonotype: This may stem from a read error, because a much larger clone lies one nucleotide away. This chain links TRBV19 with TRBJ1-1; perhaps TRBD1 as D (6 bases). CDR3 length: 14 residues. The V gene lost 7 bases and the J gene lost 5 bases, with 17 bases spanning the gap. Per the germline V gene, CDR1 is LNHDA and CDR2 is SQIVND (reference sequence). The CDR3 DNA reads as TGTGCCAGTACCCTCCAGGGGCTCAAAACTGAAGCTTTCTTT. This codes for CASTLQGLKTEAFF.

The chain has TRBV28 and TRBJ2-3; 7 nucleotides align to TRBD2. V shed 8 bases, J shed 7 bases, and the junction held 6 bases outside the gene matches. Germline V gives CDR1 MDHEN, CDR2 SYDVKM. This CDR3 contains 12 residues. The CDR3 loop reads CASGWGGNTQYF. Written as DNA, the CDR3 is TGTGCCAGCGGTTGGGGGGGGAATACGCAGTATTTT.

This clonotype was counted at least ten times. This chain joins TRBV28 and TRBJ2-1; D is uncertain. The CDR3 contains 15 residues. Germline V gene lookup returns CDR1 MDHEN and CDR2 SYDVKM. Trimming stripped 2 bases from V and 3 bases from J, with 11 bases between. The CDR3 reads CASSLGGEVYNEQFF. The CDR3, as DNA: TGTGCCAGCAGTTTAGGCGGCGAGGTCTACAATGAGCAGTTCTTC.

The CDR3 nucleotides are TGCGCCAGCAGCCGAGGGGCTAGCGGAATGTACTACGAGCAGTACTTC. It specifies CASSRGASGMYYEQYF. The genes are TRBV5-1 and TRBJ2-7; 7 bases agree with TRBD2. This CDR3 region has 16 residues. Germline-derived CDR1 and CDR2 are SGHRS and YFSETQ. The J segment lost 3 bases and the V segment lost 4 bases, leaving 13 bases of the junction unmatched. The full variable domain, completed using reference TRBV5-1 and TRBJ2-7, is KAGVTQTPRYLIKTRGQQVTLSCSPISGHRSVSWYQQTPGQGLQFLFEYFSETQRNKGNFPGRFSGRQFSNSRSEMNVSTLELGDSALYLCASSRGASGMYYEQYFGPGTRLTVT.

The rearrangement links TRBV12-3 or TRBV12-4 to TRBJ2-7, with D possibly being TRBD2 (8 bases). The J call may be in error: the DNA end matches TRBJ2-5 better. The CDR3 loop spans 16 amino acids. The CDR3 DNA reads as TGTGCCAGCAGTAAGGGGGCGGGAGGACCAGTAGAGACCCAGTACTTC. Translated, it gives CASSKGAGGPVETQYF.

The DNA for the CDR3 is TGCAGCGTTCGGCCGACAGGGCGCCACGAGCAGTACTTC. Its protein product is CSVRPTGRHEQYF. This rearrangement joins TRBV29-1 to TRBJ2-7; TRBD1 aligns across 7 bases. CDR1 and CDR2 (germline): SQVTM, ANQGSEA. V shed 5 bases and J 5 bases; nucleotides not matched to a gene: 9. The CDR3 runs to 13 residues.

This clonotype was counted between two and nine times. The chain recombines TRBV10-3 with TRBJ2-2; TRBD2 is a possible D gene (5 bases). V was shortened by 8 bases and J by 6 bases, with 7 bases between the two germline ends. Germline assignment: CDR1 ENHRY and CDR2 SYGVKD. This CDR3 region has 11 residues. The CDR3 protein is CAIRRSGELFF. CDR3 coding DNA: TGTGCCATCCGGAGGTCCGGGGAGCTGTTTTTT.

This clonotype was seen many times. The V call is TRBV28, the J call TRBJ1-1; maybe TRBD1 (6 bases). Germline loops: CDR1 MDHEN, CDR2 SYDVKM. The CDR3 consists of 14 residues. Trimming removed 4 bases at V and 4 bases at J, with 13 bases between. The chain's CDR3 is CASSSPGQSTEAFF. As DNA, the CDR3 is TGTGCCAGCAGTTCGCCGGGACAATCCACTGAAGCTTTCTTT.

This sequence joins TRBV19 and TRBJ2-1; 9 bases are a match to TRBD1. V lost 5 bases to trimming and J lost 8 bases; unmatched junction nucleotides: 22. The CDR3 is made up of 19 amino acids. Germline CDR1 LNHDA, CDR2 SQIVND (reference sequence). The DNA of the CDR3 is TGTGCCAGTAGTCTCCCTCCTCGCAACAGGGGGCGAAGAGGGGATGAGCAGTTCTTC. As protein: CASSLPPRNRGRRGDEQFF.

The V gene is TRBV28, the J gene TRBJ2-2, with TRBD2 matching 11 bases. The germline CDR1 and CDR2 sequences are MDHEN and SYDVKM. V was clipped by 1 base and J by 6 bases; unmatched bases: 1. The CDR3 has 15 residues. In nucleotides, the CDR3 is TGTGCCAGCAGTTTATTAGCGGGAGGGGCCGGGGAGCTGTTTTTT. Its translation is CASSLLAGGAGELFF.

Concerning this clonotype itself: The germline gene is not matched at one end of the junction; a read error may be the cause. The chain recombines TRBV20-1 with TRBJ2-3; no reliable D call. Germline CDR1 DFQATT, CDR2 SNEGSKA (reference sequence). This CDR3 comprises 10 residues. This chain's CDR3 is CSASLDSQYF. The DNA of the CDR3 is TGCAGTGCTAGCTTAGATTCGCAGTATTTT.

This clonotype came up a few times. This chain joins TRBV10-3 and TRBJ2-5; weak D call: TRBD2 (6 bases). Germline V gives CDR1 ENHRY, CDR2 SYGVKD. Between the trimmed V and J ends, which lost 2 bases and 2 bases, there was a span of 6 bases. The CDR3 sequence is 13 residues long. Here the CDR3 DNA reads TGTGCCATCAGTGAGGGAGGGCAAGAGACCCAGTACTTC. Translation: CAISEGGQETQYF.